This T cell receptor beta chain emerged from a study of T cells after somatic rescue of genetic block. This CDR3 contains 13 residues. From germline, CDR1 is MGHRA and CDR2 YSYEKL. Trimming left V 4 bases short and J 8 bases short, with 14 bases between. Assay used: immunoSEQ multiplex PCR; TCRdb lists only in-frame clones, some missing. The sample lists approximately 110,000 clones, about nine tenths occurring once. This chain connects TRBV4-1 to TRBJ1-1; D unclear. The source of this sequence is a woman under 30. The sequencing input was peripheral blood mononuclear cells (PBMCs). The CDR3 DNA is TGCGCCAGCAGCCTCGGTTTGGGAGGAGAAGCTTTCTTT. It encodes CASSLGLGGEAFF.